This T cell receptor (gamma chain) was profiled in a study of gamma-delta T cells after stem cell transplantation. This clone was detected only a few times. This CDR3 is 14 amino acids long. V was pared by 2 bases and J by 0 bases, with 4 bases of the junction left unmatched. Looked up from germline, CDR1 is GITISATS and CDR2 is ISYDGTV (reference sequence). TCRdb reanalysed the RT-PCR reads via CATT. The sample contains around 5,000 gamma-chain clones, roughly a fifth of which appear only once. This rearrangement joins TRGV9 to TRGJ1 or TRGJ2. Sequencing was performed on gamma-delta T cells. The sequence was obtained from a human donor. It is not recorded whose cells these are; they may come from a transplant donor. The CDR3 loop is CALWEAGNYYKKLF. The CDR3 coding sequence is TGTGCCTTGTGGGAGGCTGGGAATTATTATAAGAAACTCTTT.